This T cell receptor (beta chain) came from a study of Ad26.COV2.S vaccination and SARS-CoV-2 variants. Study details: Once or twice, 56 days apart, Ad26.COV2.S was delivered intramuscularly. Study conclusions and caveats: The TCR breadth and depth analyses may have understated or missed part of the total T cell responses.

Produced via immunoSEQ multiplex PCR; TCRdb's table is partial and in-frame only. The data contain about 350,000 clones, about nine tenths of them singletons. Stated treatment: around 19 received Ad26.COV2.S at low or high dose, single or two shots; roughly 5 received placebo; per-sample allocation not given. The investigators took samples on day 63 after the first vaccine or placebo injection. About this clone: What it binds is unknown.

V was cut by 0 bases and J by 6 bases, with 2 bases left in between. The germline V gene encodes CDR1 LGHNT and CDR2 FRNRAP. This CDR3 is 12 amino acids long. This specimen was peripheral blood, taken in a trial of Ad26.COV2.S vaccine versus placebo. The receptor was isolated from a person between 18 and 60 years old who received the Ad26.COV2.S COVID-19 vaccine or a placebo. The chain links TRBV12-5 to TRBJ2-2; D gene ambiguous. CDR3 amino acids: CASGLVSGELFF. For the CDR3, the DNA is TGTGCTAGTGGTTTGGTGTCCGGGGAGCTGTTTTTT.